The entry that follows covers one TCR beta chain sequence. This record comes from a study of blood T cell repertoires in COVID-19. This table comes from immunoSEQ multiplex PCR, and its TCRdb copy is limited to in-frame clones, with some not included. The sample records 150,000 to 200,000 clones, 84% being singletons. The V gene's germline CDR1 is ENHRY and CDR2 SYGVKD. This CDR3 has 14 residues. V dropped 7 bases and J dropped 2; count of bases not matched to a gene: 8. This chain links TRBV10-3 with TRBJ2-7; 7 nucleotides match TRBD1. This sequence was found in a woman in her twenties or thirties who had been exposed to COVID-19. Sample: PBMCs or T cells enriched from blood (not recorded which). The CDR3 DNA is TGTGCCATCAAAACCAACAGGGGCGCCTACGAGCAGTACTTC. This encodes CAIKTNRGAYEQYF.